These 20 T cell receptor beta chains originate from one sample sequenced in a study of T cell responses to AZD1222 COVID-19 vaccine (dated by TCRdb to the early 2020s). Libraries came from the immunoSEQ multiplex PCR assay. In its TCRdb copy, this immuneACCESS table keeps in-frame sequences only and misses some clones. Where compared with another copy, unresolved V genes explain less than half of these, and the others have no known cause. This sample lists around 160,000 clones; approximately 78% were detected once. In total, the top ten clones hold about 4% of the sample. According to the study, the label for this sample's time point signals: baseline before first vaccination. The sample's treatment or condition label, decoded: meningococcal conjugate vaccine given as trial control. Here the sequenced sample was peripheral blood, taken on day 0 of MenACWY control vaccination. The receptors originated from an adult in good health.

The rearrangement uses TRBV5-4 and TRBJ2-5, with D tentatively TRBD1 or TRBD2 (5 bases each). This CDR3 has 14 amino acids. V lost 2 bases and J lost 2, with 10 bases in between. Germline CDR1 SGHNT, CDR2 YYREEE (reference sequence). The CDR3 bases are TGTGCCAGCAGCTTACTAGGGGAGCAAGAGACCCAGTACTTC. Amino acid sequence: CASSLLGEQETQYF.

The V call is TRBV28, the J call TRBJ1-2, with TRBD1 matching 8 bases. After removal of 6 bases from V and 8 bases from J, the junction contained 11 bases not matched to a gene. Germline-derived CDR1 and CDR2 are MDHEN and SYDVKM. The CDR3 has 14 amino acids. CDR3 protein: CASSLRQGSRGYTF. In DNA form, the CDR3 reads TGTGCCAGCAGCCTCAGACAGGGGTCTAGGGGCTACACCTTC.

This chain's CDR3 is CASSIVGTALTGGYTF. CDR3 DNA sequence: TGTGCCAGTAGTATTGTTGGGACAGCCCTAACTGGTGGCTACACCTTC. The rearrangement uses TRBV19 and TRBJ1-2, with 7 bases aligning to TRBD1. The length of the CDR3 is 16 residues. V lost 3 bases to trimming and J lost 7 bases; unmatched junction nucleotides: 14. Per germline, CDR1 LNHDA and CDR2 SQIVND (reference sequence). Full variable domain (remainder filled in from reference TRBV19 and TRBJ1-2): DGGITQSPKYLFRKEGQNVTLSCEQNLNHDAMYWYRQDPGQGLRLIYYSQIVNDFQKGDIAEGYSVSREKKESFPLTVTSAQKNPTAFYLCASSIVGTALTGGYTFGSGTRLTVV.

This chain uses TRBV5-4 with TRBJ1-2; D might be TRBD1 (5 bases). Trimming took 4 bases from V and 6 from J, leaving 13 bases between them. Germline assignment: CDR1 SGHNT and CDR2 YYREEE (reference sequence). The CDR3 runs to 13 residues. DNA of the CDR3: TGTGCCAGCAGCCTGGGGGGAGGCAATGGCTACACCTTC. It encodes CASSLGGGNGYTF.

This rearrangement joins TRBV6-5 to TRBJ2-5; possible D gene TRBD1, 6 bases. The length of the CDR3 is 14 residues. Germline V gene data show CDR1 as MNHEY and CDR2 as SVGAGI. V lost 7 bases and J 4 bases, leaving 16 bases between the germline ends. CDR3 loop: CASKGVRVGETQYF. The CDR3 DNA follows: TGTGCCAGCAAGGGGGTACGAGTGGGAGAGACCCAGTACTTC.

Worth noting for this clone: Different DNA sequences within this sample yield the same CDR3. V usage is TRBV30 and J usage is TRBJ1-1; D gene unclear. Deletions cut 0 bases from V and 7 bases from J, with 9 bases between. The CDR3 sequence is 12 residues long. Germline V gives CDR1 GTSNPN, CDR2 SVGIG (reference sequence). The CDR3 DNA is TGTGCCTGGAGTGTACGAGGTCGTGAAGCTTTCTTT. Amino acid sequence: CAWSVRGREAFF.

A single count supports this clone. V and J are TRBV10-3 and TRBJ1-1; 8 bases line up with TRBD1. The V segment lost 3 bases and the J segment 1 base; nucleotides outside the gene matches: 4. The CDR3 covers 15 residues. CDR1 ENHRY and CDR2 SYGVKD come from the germline V gene. CDR3 nucleotides: TGTGCCATCAGTGAAGGACAGGGAGAGAACACTGAAGCTTTCTTT. Amino acid sequence: CAISEGQGENTEAFF.

The V call is TRBV7-9, the J call TRBJ2-3, with D possibly being TRBD1 (6 bases). V lost 5 bases, J lost 2 bases, and 8 bases lay in between. Germline V gene sequence: CDR1 SEHNR, CDR2 FQNEAQ (reference sequence). The length of the CDR3 is 13 residues. DNA for the CDR3: TGTGCCAGCAGCCCAGGGGACACAGATACGCAGTATTTT. Its translation is CASSPGDTDTQYF.

The V and J genes are TRBV3-1 (or the pseudogene TRBV3-2) and TRBJ2-5, with a possible D match to TRBD1 (5 bases). Per germline, CDR1 LGHDT and CDR2 YNNKEL (reference sequence). V lost 4 bases and J 2 bases, leaving 14 bases between the germline ends. This CDR3 spans 15 amino acids. CDR3 residues: CASSRLTGIQETQYF. In nucleotides, the CDR3 is TGTGCCAGCAGCCGCCTTACAGGAATACAAGAGACCCAGTACTTC.

This chain uses TRBV5-4 with TRBJ2-5; TRBD2 might be the D (6 bases). Trimming shortened V by 3 bases and J by 1 base, and 13 bases separated the two germline ends. The CDR3 is 15 amino acids. Germline V lookup: CDR1 SGHNT, CDR2 YYREEE (reference sequence). CDR3 sequence reads: CASSSGRGLQETQYF. The CDR3 DNA reads TGTGCCAGCAGCTCGGGGCGGGGACTCCAAGAGACCCAGTACTTC.

The rearrangement links TRBV20-1 to TRBJ2-3; D gene unclear. This CDR3 spans 15 amino acids. The germline CDR1 and CDR2 sequences are DFQATT and SNEGSKA (reference sequence). V was cut by 3 bases and J by 5 bases, with 18 bases left in between. For the CDR3, the DNA is TGCAGTGCTAGTGCCAACGGAAGCCCCGGAGATACGCAGTATTTT. This codes for CSASANGSPGDTQYF.

The chain couples TRBV21-1 to TRBJ1-6. TRBV21-1 is a pseudogene locus. This CDR3 region has 15 residues. The CDR3 loop is CASVRATDYNSPLHF. CDR3 coding DNA: TGTGCCAGCGTAAGGGCAACAGATTATAATTCACCCCTCCACTTT.

The V gene is TRBV5-8, the J gene TRBJ1-2, with D possibly being TRBD1 (6 bases). The V gene's germline CDR1 is SGHTS and CDR2 YDEGEE. Trimming took off 2 bases at V and 6 bases at J, with 17 bases between the two ends. This CDR3 comprises 15 residues. Here the CDR3 DNA reads TGTGCCAGCAGCTTACCTAGGTCAGGGGAGGATGGCTACACCTTC. It yields the protein CASSLPRSGEDGYTF.

The chain joins TRBV5-1 to TRBJ2-3; TRBD1 matches 7 bases. CDR3 length: 15 residues. J lost 0 bases, V lost 6 bases, and 7 bases had no gene match. From germline, CDR1 is SGHRS and CDR2 YFSETQ. The CDR3 sequence is CASKDRTSSTDTQYF. The CDR3 DNA reads TGCGCCAGCAAGGACAGGACGTCTAGCACAGATACGCAGTATTTT. Full variable domain (remainder filled in from reference TRBV5-1 and TRBJ2-3): KAGVTQTPRYLIKTRGQQVTLSCSPISGHRSVSWYQQTPGQGLQFLFEYFSETQRNKGNFPGRFSGRQFSNSRSEMNVSTLELGDSALYLCASKDRTSSTDTQYFGPGTRLTVL.

The V call is TRBV5-4, the J call TRBJ1-2; 7 bases are a match to TRBD1. This CDR3 region has 14 residues. J lost 2 bases, V lost 4 bases, and 5 bases had no gene match. Germline CDR1 reads SGHNT; CDR2 reads YYREEE (reference sequence). The CDR3 DNA sequence: TGTGCCAGCAGCCGGGGGACAGAAAACTATGGCTACACCTTC. Protein: CASSRGTENYGYTF.

The rearrangement links TRBV28 to TRBJ1-3, with D possibly TRBD1 on 5 matching bases. CDR1 MDHEN and CDR2 SYDVKM come from the germline V gene. The CDR3 consists of 16 residues. Between the trimmed V and J ends, which lost 3 bases and 4 bases, there was a span of 16 bases. CDR3 DNA sequence: TGTGCCAGCAGTTTCGGGGGAATCGGCGTCGGAAACACCATATATTTT. Translated, it gives CASSFGGIGVGNTIYF. The variable domain in full, completed from reference TRBV28 and TRBJ1-3, reads DVKVTQSSRYLVKRTGEKVFLECVQDMDHENMFWYRQDPGLGLRLIYFSYDVKMKEKGDIPEGYSVSREKKERFSLILESASTNQTSMYLCASSFGGIGVGNTIYFGEGSWLTVV.

This sequence joins TRBV18 and TRBJ1-2, with a tentative D call TRBD1 (5 bases). Trimming shortened V by 0 bases and J by 5 bases, and 19 bases separated the two germline ends. This CDR3 region has 17 residues. CDR1 and CDR2 (germline): KGHSH, LQKENI. The chain's CDR3 is CASSPPEGPRGPYGYTF. In DNA, the CDR3 is TGTGCCAGCTCACCACCGGAGGGGCCGCGGGGACCATATGGCTACACCTTC.

The chain is built from TRBV6-5 and TRBJ2-5; TRBD1 or TRBD2 may be the D gene (5 bases each). The germline CDR1 and CDR2 sequences are MNHEY and SVGAGI. Trimming removed 5 bases at V and 4 bases at J, with 17 bases between. This CDR3 spans 15 amino acids. Here the CDR3 reads CASSIWGPQGETQYF. CDR3 bases: TGTGCCAGCAGTATATGGGGACCCCAGGGAGAGACCCAGTACTTC.

The chain links TRBV5-1 to TRBJ2-3; 9 positions match TRBD2. CDR1 and CDR2 (germline): SGHRS, YFSETQ. The V segment lost 5 bases and the J segment 7 bases; nucleotides outside the gene matches: 11. The CDR3 totals 15 residues. In nucleotides, the CDR3 is TGCGCCAGCAGTTCGACTAGCGGACCCTTAAATACGCAGTATTTT. Residues: CASSSTSGPLNTQYF.

The chain joins TRBV3-1 (or the pseudogene TRBV3-2) to TRBJ2-3, with TRBD1 matching over 7 bases. The V gene's germline CDR1 is LGHDT and CDR2 YNNKEL (reference sequence). There are 16 residues in the CDR3. J gave up 2 bases and V 3 bases, and 8 bases lay outside the gene matches. CDR3 loop: CASSQWDSQYTDTQYF. CDR3 coding DNA: TGTGCCAGCAGCCAGTGGGACAGCCAGTACACAGATACGCAGTATTTT.